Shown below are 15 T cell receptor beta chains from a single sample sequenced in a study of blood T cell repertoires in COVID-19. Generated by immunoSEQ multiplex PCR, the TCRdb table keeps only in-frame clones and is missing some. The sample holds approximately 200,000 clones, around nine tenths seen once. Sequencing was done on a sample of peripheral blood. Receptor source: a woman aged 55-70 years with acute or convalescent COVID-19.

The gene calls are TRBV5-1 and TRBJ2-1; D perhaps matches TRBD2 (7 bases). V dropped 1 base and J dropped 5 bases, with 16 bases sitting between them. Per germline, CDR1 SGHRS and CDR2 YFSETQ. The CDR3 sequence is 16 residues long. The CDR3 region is CASSLIRGGPNNEQFF. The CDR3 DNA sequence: TGCGCCAGCAGCTTGATCAGGGGAGGGCCCAACAATGAGCAGTTCTTC. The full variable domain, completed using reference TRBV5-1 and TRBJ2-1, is KAGVTQTPRYLIKTRGQQVTLSCSPISGHRSVSWYQQTPGQGLQFLFEYFSETQRNKGNFPGRFSGRQFSNSRSEMNVSTLELGDSALYLCASSLIRGGPNNEQFFGPGTRLTVL.

As DNA, the CDR3 is TGTGCCACCAGCAGATCCGGGACTAGCGGGAGTAAAAGAGGCAATGAGCAGTTCTTC. It codes for CATSRSGTSGSKRGNEQFF. The chain uses TRBV15 and TRBJ2-1; 14 nucleotides match TRBD2. CDR1 LNHNV and CDR2 YYDKDF come from the germline V gene (reference sequence). V was pared by 2 bases and J by 6 bases, with 12 bases of the junction left unmatched. The CDR3 has 19 residues. Full variable domain (missing parts from reference TRBV15 and TRBJ2-1): DAMVIQNPRYQVTQFGKPVTLSCSQTLNHNVMYWYQQKSSQAPKLLFHYYDKDFNNEADTPDNFQSRRPNTSFCFLDIRSPGLGDTAMYLCATSRSGTSGSKRGNEQFFGPGTRLTVL.

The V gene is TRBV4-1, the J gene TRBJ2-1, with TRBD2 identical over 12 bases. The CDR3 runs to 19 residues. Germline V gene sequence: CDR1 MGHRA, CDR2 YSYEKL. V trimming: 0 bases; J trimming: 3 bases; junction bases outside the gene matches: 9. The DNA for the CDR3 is TGCGCCAGCAGCCAAGATGGGACTAGCGGGTTAGGATACTACAATGAGCAGTTCTTC. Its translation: CASSQDGTSGLGYYNEQFF.

The CDR3 loop is CASSRGTRTGPTDTQYF. The CDR3 bases are TGTGCCAGCAGTCGGGGGACGCGGACAGGACCGACAGATACGCAGTATTTT. The V and J genes are TRBV11-2 and TRBJ2-3; D may be TRBD1 (7 bases). V lost 6 bases, J lost 3 bases, and 22 bases lay in between. This CDR3 has 17 residues. Per germline, CDR1 SGHAT and CDR2 FQNNGV.

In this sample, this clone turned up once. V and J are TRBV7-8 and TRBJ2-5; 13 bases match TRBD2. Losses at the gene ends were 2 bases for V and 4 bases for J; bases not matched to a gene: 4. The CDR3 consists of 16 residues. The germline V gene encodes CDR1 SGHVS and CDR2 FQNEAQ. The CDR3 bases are TGTGCCAGCAGCTTAATCCGACTAGCGGGGGGAGAGACCCAGTACTTC. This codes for CASSLIRLAGGETQYF.

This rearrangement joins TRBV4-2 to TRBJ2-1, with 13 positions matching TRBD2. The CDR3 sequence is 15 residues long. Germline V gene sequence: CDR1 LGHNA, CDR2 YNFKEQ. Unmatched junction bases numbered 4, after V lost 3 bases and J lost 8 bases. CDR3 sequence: CASSHTSGRADEQFF. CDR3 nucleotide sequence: TGTGCCAGCAGCCACACTAGCGGGAGGGCCGATGAGCAGTTCTTC.

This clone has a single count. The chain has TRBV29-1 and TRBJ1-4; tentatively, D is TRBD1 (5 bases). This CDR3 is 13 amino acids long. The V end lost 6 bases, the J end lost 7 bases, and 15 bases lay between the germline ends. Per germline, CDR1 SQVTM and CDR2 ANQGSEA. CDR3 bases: TGCAGCGTGTCGCCAGGGCAGGGTGAAAAACTGTTTTTT. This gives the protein CSVSPGQGEKLFF.

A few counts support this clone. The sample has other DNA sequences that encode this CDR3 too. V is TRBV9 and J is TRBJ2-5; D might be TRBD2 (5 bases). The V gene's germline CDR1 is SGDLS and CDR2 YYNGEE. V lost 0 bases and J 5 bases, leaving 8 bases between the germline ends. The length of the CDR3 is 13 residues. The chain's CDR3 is CASSVARGETQYF. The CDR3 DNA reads TGTGCCAGCAGCGTAGCTAGAGGGGAGACCCAGTACTTC.

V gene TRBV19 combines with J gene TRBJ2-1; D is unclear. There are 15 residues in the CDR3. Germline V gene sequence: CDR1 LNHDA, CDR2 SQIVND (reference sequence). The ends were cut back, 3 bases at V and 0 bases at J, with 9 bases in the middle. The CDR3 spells CASSIGPGSYNEQFF. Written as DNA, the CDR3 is TGTGCCAGTAGTATCGGTCCGGGCTCCTACAATGAGCAGTTCTTC.

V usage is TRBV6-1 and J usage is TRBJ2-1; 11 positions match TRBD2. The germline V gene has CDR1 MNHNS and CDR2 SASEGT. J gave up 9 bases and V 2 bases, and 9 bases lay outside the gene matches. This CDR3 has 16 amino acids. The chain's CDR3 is CASSEYRLAGSGEQFF. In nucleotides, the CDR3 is TGTGCCAGCAGTGAATACAGACTAGCGGGATCAGGTGAGCAGTTCTTC.

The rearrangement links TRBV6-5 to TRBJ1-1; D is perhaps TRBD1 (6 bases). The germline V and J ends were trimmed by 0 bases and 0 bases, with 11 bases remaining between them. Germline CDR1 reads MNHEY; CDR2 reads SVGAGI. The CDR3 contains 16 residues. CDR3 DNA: TGTGCCAGCAGTTACTCGATGCCAGGGGTGAACACTGAAGCTTTCTTT. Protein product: CASSYSMPGVNTEAFF.

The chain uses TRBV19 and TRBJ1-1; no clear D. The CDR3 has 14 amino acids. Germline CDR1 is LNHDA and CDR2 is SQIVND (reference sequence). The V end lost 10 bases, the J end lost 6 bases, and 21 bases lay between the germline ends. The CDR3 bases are TGTGCCACCGCACCTGCGGTCCCCGGGGCTGAAGCTTTCTTT. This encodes CATAPAVPGAEAFF.

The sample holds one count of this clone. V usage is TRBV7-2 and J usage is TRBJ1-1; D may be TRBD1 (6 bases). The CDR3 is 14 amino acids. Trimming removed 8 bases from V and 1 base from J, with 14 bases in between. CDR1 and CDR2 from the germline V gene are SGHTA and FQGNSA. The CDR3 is CASSEAGANTEAFF. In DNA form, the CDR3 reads TGTGCCAGCTCCGAGGCGGGGGCGAACACTGAAGCTTTCTTT.

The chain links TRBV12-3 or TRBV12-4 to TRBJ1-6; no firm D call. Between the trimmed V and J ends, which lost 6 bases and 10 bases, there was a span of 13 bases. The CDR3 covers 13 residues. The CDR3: CASSLYEVSPLHF. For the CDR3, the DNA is TGTGCCAGCAGCCTCTATGAAGTCTCACCCCTCCACTTT.

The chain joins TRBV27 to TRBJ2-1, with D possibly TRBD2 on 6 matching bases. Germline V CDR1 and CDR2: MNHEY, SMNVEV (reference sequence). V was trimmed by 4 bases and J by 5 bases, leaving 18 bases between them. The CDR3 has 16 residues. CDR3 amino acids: CASSSRSGLDNNEQFF. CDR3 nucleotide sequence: TGTGCCAGCAGTTCTAGATCGGGACTCGATAACAATGAGCAGTTCTTC.